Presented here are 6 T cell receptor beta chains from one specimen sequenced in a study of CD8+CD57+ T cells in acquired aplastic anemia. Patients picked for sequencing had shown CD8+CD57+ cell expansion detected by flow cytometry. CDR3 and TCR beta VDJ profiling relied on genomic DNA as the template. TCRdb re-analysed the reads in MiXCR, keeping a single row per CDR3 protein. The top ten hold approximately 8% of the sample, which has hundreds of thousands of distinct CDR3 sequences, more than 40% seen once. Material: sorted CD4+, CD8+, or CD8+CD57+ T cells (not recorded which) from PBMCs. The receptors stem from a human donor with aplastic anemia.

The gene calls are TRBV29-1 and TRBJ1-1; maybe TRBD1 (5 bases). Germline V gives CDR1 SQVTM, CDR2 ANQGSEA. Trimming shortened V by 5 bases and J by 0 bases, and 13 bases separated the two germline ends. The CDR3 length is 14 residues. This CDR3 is CSVRDGGMNTEAFF. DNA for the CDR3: TGCAGCGTTAGGGACGGAGGTATGAACACTGAAGCTTTCTTT.

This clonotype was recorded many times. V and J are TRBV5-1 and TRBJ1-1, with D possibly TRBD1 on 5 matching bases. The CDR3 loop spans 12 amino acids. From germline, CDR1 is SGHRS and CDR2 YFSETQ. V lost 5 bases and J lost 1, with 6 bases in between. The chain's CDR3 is CASRGENTEAFF. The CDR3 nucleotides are TGCGCCAGCAGGGGGGAGAACACTGAAGCTTTCTTT.

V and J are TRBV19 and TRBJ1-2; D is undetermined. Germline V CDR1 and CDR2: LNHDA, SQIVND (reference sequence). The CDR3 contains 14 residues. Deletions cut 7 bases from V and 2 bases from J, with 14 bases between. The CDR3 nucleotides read TGTGCCAGTACCCCTTTCCCTCTCAACTATGGCTACACCTTC. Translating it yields CASTPFPLNYGYTF.

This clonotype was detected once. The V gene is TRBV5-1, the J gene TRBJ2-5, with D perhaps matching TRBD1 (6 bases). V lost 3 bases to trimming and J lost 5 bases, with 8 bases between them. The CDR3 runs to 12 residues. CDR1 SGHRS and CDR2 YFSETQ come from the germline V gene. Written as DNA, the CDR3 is TGCGCCAGCAGCTCTACAGGGGAGACCCAGTACTTC. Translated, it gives CASSSTGETQYF.

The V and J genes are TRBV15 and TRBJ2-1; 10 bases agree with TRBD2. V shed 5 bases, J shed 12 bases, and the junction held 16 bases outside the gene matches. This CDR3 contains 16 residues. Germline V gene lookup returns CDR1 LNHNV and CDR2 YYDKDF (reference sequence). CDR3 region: CATSRRPGLAPIGQFF. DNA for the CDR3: TGTGCCACCAGCCGACGACCGGGACTAGCGCCCATTGGGCAGTTCTTC.

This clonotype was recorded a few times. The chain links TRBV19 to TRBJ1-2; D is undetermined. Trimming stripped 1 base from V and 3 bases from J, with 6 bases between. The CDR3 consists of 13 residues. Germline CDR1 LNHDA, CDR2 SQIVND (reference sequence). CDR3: CASSIGWDYGYTF. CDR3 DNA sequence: TGTGCCAGTAGTATAGGGTGGGACTATGGCTACACCTTC.